The 8 T cell receptor beta chains presented below share a single source sample, sequenced in a study of cytomegalovirus exposure and HLA in healthy donors. The PCR used 60 Vbeta and 13 Jbeta primers. TCRdb's table, derived via immunoSEQ multiplex PCR, lists solely in-frame clones and lacks some. Here the sample spans just over 150,000 clones, about 76% being singletons. Sequencing was carried out using PBMCs. Receptors were obtained from a female donor in good health and CMV-seronegative.

This chain links TRBV2 with TRBJ1-1; D gene ambiguous. Trimming left V 6 bases short and J 1 base short, with 9 bases between. The CDR3 is made up of 13 amino acids. Germline CDR1 SNHLY, CDR2 FYNNEI. The CDR3 here is CASSLERNTEAFF. Here the CDR3 DNA reads TGTGCCAGCAGCTTGGAGAGGAACACTGAAGCTTTCTTT.

The sample holds a few counts of this clone. This specimen includes other DNA sequences encoding the same CDR3. The J gene is TRBJ1-2, the V gene TRBV5-1; no firm D call. The CDR3 length is 13 residues. Germline loops: CDR1 SGHRS, CDR2 YFSETQ. Trimming stripped 1 base from V and 3 bases from J, with 7 bases between. CDR3 coding DNA: TGCGCCAGCAGCTTGAGGGAGGACTATGGCTACACCTTC. Translated, it gives CASSLREDYGYTF.

This clone was seen more than once but under ten times. V is TRBV5-8 and J is TRBJ1-2; D remains ambiguous. Germline assignment: CDR1 SGHTS and CDR2 YDEGEE. The CDR3 consists of 10 residues. Between the trimmed V and J ends, which lost 3 bases and 8 bases, there was a span of 5 bases. CDR3 DNA: TGTGCCAGCAGCTGGCGGGGCTACACCTTC. The encoded protein is CASSWRGYTF.

This clone was observed once. The chain combines TRBV11-2 with TRBJ2-4; D possibly corresponds to TRBD1 (6 bases). From germline, CDR1 is SGHAT and CDR2 FQNNGV. Trimming pared 5 bases from V and 5 bases from J, leaving 16 bases between. The CDR3 loop spans 15 amino acids. CDR3 region: CASSLSPGTQNIQYF. The CDR3 region has the DNA TGTGCCAGCAGCCTATCTCCCGGGACACAAAACATTCAGTACTTC.

The rearrangement links TRBV7-7 to TRBJ2-1, with 9 nucleotides matching TRBD2. CDR3 length equals 16 residues. Germline CDR1 SSHAT, CDR2 FNYEAQ (reference sequence). V lost 1 base to trimming and J lost 2 bases; unmatched junction nucleotides: 3. The CDR3 DNA follows: TGTGCCAGCAGCTTAGAGGTAGCGGGAGCCTACAATGAGCAGTTCTTC. Translation gives CASSLEVAGAYNEQFF.

In DNA form, the CDR3 reads TGTGCCAGCAGTTCCCCGGGACTGTACACAGATACGCAGTATTTT. This translates into CASSSPGLYTDTQYF. This chain uses TRBV28 with TRBJ2-3; TRBD2 might be the D (6 bases). V was clipped by 4 bases and J by 2 bases, with 13 bases between them. Germline V gene sequence: CDR1 MDHEN, CDR2 SYDVKM. The CDR3 contains 15 residues.

This clone was recorded only once. This chain uses TRBV30 with TRBJ2-1; the D gene is possibly TRBD2 (5 bases). The V gene's germline CDR1 is GTSNPN and CDR2 SVGIG (reference sequence). The CDR3 is made up of 15 amino acids. Between the trimmed V and J ends, which lost 0 bases and 6 bases, there was a span of 15 bases. CDR3 nucleotide sequence: TGTGCCTGGAGTGTACGGGGTTTGGTTGGCAATGAGCAGTTCTTC. Its translation is CAWSVRGLVGNEQFF.

The table lists this clone with a few counts. The rearrangement links TRBV5-1 to TRBJ1-4; 7 bases agree with TRBD1. From germline, CDR1 is SGHRS and CDR2 YFSETQ. The CDR3 extends over 13 amino acids. V lost 2 bases, J lost 8 bases, and 3 bases stayed unmatched. Here the CDR3 DNA reads TGCGCCAGCAGCTTCGGGACAGCGGAAAAACTGTTTTTT. Protein sequence: CASSFGTAEKLFF.